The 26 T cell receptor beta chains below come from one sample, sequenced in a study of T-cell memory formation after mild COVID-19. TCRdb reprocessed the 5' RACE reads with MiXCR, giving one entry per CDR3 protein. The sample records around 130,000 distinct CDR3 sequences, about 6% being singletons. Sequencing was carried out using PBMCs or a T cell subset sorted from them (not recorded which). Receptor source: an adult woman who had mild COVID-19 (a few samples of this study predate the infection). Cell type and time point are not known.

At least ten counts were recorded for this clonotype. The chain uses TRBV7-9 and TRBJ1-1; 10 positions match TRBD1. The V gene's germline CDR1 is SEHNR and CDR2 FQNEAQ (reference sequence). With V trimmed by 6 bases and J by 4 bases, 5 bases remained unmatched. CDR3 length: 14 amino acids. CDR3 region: CASSQTGGVTEAFF. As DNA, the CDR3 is TGTGCCAGCAGTCAGACAGGGGGCGTCACTGAAGCTTTCTTT.

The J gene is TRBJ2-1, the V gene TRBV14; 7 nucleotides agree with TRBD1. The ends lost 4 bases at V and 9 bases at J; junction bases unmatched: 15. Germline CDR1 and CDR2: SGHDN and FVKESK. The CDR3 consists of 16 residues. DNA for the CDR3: TGTGCCAGCAGCCTGTGGACAGGCGGCTCGAGCGGTGAGCAGTTCTTC. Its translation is CASSLWTGGSSGEQFF.

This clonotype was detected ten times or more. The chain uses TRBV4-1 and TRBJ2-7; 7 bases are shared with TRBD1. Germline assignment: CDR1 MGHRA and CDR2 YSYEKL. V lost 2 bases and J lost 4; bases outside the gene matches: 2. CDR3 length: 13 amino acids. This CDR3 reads CASSQPRGYEQYF. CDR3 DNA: TGCGCCAGCAGCCAACCCAGGGGGTACGAGCAGTACTTC.

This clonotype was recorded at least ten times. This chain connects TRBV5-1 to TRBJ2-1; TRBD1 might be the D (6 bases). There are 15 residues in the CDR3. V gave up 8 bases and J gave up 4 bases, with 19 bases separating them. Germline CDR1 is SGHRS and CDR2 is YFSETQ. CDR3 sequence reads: CASKLPGQPYNEQFF. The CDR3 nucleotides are TGCGCCAGTAAGCTCCCCGGACAGCCATACAATGAGCAGTTCTTC.

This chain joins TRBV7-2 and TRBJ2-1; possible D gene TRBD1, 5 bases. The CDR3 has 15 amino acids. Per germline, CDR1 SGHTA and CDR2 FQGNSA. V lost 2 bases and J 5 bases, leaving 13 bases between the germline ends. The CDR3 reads CASSLPAGRHNEQFF. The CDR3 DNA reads TGTGCCAGCAGCTTACCCGCAGGGCGCCACAATGAGCAGTTCTTC. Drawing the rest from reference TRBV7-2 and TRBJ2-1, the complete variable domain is GAGVSQSPSNKVTEKGKDVELRCDPISGHTALYWYRQSLGQGLEFLIYFQGNSAPDKSGLPSDRFSAERTGGSVSTLTIQRTQQEDSAVYLCASSLPAGRHNEQFFGPGTRLTVL.

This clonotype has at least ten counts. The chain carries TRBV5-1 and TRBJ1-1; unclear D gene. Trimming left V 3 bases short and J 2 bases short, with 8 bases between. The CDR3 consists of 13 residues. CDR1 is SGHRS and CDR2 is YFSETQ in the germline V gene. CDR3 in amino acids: CASSSTYNTEAFF. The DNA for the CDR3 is TGCGCCAGCAGCTCCACTTATAACACTGAAGCTTTCTTT.

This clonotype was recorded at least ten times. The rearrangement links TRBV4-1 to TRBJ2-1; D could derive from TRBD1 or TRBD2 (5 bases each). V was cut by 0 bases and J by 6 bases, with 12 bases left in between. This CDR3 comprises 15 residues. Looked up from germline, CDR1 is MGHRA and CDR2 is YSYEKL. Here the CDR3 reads CASSQDSGTINEQFF. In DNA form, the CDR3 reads TGCGCCAGCAGCCAAGATTCGGGGACCATCAATGAGCAGTTCTTC.

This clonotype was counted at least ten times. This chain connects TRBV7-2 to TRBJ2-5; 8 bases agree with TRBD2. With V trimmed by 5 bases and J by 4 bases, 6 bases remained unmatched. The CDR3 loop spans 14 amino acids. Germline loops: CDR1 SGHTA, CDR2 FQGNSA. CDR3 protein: CASSHGGGPETQYF. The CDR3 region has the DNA TGTGCCAGCAGCCACGGGGGGGGGCCAGAGACCCAGTACTTC.

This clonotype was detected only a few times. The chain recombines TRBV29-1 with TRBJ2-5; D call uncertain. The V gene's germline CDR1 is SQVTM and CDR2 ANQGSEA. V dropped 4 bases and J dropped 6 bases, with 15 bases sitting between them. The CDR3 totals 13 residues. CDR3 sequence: CSVGSLVSQTQYF. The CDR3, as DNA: TGCAGCGTTGGGAGTTTAGTCAGCCAGACCCAGTACTTC.

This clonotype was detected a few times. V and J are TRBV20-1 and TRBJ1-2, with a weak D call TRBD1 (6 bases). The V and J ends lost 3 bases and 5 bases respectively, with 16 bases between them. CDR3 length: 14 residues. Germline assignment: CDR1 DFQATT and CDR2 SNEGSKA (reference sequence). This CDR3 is CSASASTGRYGYTF. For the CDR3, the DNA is TGCAGTGCTAGCGCCTCTACAGGGCGGTATGGCTACACCTTC.

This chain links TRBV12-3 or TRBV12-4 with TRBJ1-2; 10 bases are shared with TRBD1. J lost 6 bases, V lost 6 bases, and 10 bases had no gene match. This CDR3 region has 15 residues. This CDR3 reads CASSHQTGGSNGYTF. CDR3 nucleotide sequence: TGTGCCAGCAGCCACCAGACAGGGGGCAGCAATGGCTACACCTTC.

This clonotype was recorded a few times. Here the CDR3 reads CASSQSTGQRARSEQYF. The DNA of the CDR3 is TGTGCCAGCAGCCAGTCTACAGGGCAGAGGGCGAGGTCCGAGCAGTACTTC. This chain uses TRBV3-1 with TRBJ2-7, with a possible D match to TRBD1 (6 bases). Germline V lookup: CDR1 LGHDT, CDR2 YNNKEL (reference sequence). CDR3 size: 17 residues. Trimming pared 3 bases from V and 6 bases from J, leaving 24 bases between.

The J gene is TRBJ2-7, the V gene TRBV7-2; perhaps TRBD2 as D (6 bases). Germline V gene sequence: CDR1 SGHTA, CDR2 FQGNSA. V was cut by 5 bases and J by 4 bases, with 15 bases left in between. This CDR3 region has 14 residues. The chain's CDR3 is CASSPGGVRYEQYF. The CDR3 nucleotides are TGTGCCAGCAGCCCCGGCGGGGTTCGGTACGAGCAGTACTTC.

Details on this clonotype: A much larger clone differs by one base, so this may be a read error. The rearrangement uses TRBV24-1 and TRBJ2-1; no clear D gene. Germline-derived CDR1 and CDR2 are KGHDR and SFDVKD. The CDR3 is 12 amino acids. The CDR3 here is CDTSVLGNEQFF. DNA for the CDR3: TGTGACACCAGTGTCTTGGGGAATGAGCAGTTCTTC.

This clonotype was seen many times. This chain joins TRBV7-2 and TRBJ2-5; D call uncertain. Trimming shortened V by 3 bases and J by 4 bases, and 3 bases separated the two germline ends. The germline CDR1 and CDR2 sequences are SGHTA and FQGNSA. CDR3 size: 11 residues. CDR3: CASSFSETQYF. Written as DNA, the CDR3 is TGTGCCAGCAGCTTCTCAGAGACCCAGTACTTC.

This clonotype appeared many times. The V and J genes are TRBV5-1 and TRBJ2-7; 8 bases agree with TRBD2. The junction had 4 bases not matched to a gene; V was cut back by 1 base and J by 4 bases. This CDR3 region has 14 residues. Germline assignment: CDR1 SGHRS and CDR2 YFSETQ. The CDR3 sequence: CASSLSSGVYEQYF. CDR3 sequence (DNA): TGCGCCAGCAGCTTGAGTAGCGGGGTTTACGAGCAGTACTTC.

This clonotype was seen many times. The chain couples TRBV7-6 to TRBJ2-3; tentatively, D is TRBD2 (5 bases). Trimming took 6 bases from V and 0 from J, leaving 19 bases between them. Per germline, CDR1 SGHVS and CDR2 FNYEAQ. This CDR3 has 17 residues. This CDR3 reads CASSLSMRATSTDTQYF. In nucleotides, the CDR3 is TGTGCCAGCAGTCTTAGTATGCGGGCAACTAGCACAGATACGCAGTATTTT.

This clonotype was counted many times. For the CDR3, the DNA is TGTGCCAGCAGCCCGGGGGGACAGAAATACACTGAAGCTTTCTTT. Amino acids: CASSPGGQKYTEAFF. The J gene is TRBJ1-1, the V gene TRBV7-2, with 7 nucleotides matching TRBD1. The CDR3 totals 15 residues. Germline lookup yields CDR1 SGHTA and CDR2 FQGNSA. The ends lost 5 bases at V and 3 bases at J; junction bases unmatched: 9.

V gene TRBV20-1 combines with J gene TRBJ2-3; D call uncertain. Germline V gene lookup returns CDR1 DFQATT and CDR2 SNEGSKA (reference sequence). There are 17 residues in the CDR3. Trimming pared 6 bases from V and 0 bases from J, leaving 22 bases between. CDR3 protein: CSAPNSLKSSSTDTQYF. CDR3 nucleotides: TGCAGTGCCCCCAATAGCCTTAAGTCCTCTAGCACAGATACGCAGTATTTT.

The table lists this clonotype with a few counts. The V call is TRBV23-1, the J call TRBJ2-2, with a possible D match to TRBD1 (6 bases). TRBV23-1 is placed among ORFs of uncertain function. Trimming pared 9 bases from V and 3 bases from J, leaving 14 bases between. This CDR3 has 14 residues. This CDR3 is CARVGTPYTGELFF. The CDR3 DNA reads TGCGCCAGAGTCGGGACACCGTACACCGGGGAGCTGTTTTTT.

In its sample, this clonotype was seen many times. CDR3: CAIRRQHGYTF. The CDR3 bases are TGTGCCATCCGTCGACAGCATGGCTACACCTTC. The chain combines TRBV12-3 or TRBV12-4 with TRBJ1-2; weak D call: TRBD1 (5 bases). V was trimmed by 10 bases and J by 6 bases, leaving 12 bases between them. The CDR3 runs 11 residues.

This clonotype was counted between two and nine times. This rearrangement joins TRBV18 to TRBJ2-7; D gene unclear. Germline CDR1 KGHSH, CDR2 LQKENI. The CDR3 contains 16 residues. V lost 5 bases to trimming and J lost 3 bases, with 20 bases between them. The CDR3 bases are TGTGCCAGCTCATCAATCTACTCACAGCTGAGCTACGAGCAGTACTTC. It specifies CASSSIYSQLSYEQYF.

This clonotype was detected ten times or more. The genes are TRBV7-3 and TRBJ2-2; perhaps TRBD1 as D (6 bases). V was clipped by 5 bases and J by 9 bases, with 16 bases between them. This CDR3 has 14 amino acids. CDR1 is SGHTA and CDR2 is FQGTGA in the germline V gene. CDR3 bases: TGTGCCAGCAGCCCCCGGGTCCAGGGGAGGGAGCTGTTTTTT. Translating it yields CASSPRVQGRELFF.

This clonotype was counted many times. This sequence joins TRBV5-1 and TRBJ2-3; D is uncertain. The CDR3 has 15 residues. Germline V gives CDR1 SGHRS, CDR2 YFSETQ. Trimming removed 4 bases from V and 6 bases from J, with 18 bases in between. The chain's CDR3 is CASSPGGIKADTQYF. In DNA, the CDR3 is TGCGCCAGCAGCCCGGGTGGGATCAAGGCGGATACGCAGTATTTT.

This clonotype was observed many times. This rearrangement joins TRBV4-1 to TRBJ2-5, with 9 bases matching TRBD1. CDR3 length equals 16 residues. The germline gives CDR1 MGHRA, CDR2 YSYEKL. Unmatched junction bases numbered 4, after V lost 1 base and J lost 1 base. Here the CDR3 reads CASSQGRGQGQETQYF. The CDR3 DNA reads TGCGCCAGCAGCCAAGGCAGGGGACAGGGCCAAGAGACCCAGTACTTC.

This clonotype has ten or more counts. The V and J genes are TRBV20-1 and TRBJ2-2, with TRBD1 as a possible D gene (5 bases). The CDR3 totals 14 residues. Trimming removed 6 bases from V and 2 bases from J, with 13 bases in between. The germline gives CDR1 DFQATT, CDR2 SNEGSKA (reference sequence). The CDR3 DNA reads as TGCAGTGCCAAAGACAGAGGCAACACCGGGGAGCTGTTTTTT. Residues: CSAKDRGNTGELFF.